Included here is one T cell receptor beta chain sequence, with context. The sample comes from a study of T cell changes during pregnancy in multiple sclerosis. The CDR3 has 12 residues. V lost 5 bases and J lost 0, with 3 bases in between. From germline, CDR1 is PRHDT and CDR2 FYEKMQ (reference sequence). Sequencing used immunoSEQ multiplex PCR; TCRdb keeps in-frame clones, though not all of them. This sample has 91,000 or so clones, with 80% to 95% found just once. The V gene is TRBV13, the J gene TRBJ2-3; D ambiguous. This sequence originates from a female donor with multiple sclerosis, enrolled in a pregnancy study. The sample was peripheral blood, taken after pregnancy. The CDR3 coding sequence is TGTGCCAGCAGCCTCAGCACAGATACGCAGTATTTT. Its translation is CASSLSTDTQYF.